Below are 24 T cell receptor beta chains sequenced from a single sample in a study of T cells after yellow fever vaccination. From the 5' RACE reads, TCRdb called clonotypes with MiXCR, one entry per CDR3 protein. The sample yields hundreds of thousands of distinct CDR3 sequences, about 3.5% seen once. Sequences were derived from PBMCs, sampled on the day of the yellow fever booster vaccination. All receptors derive from a man younger than 35 who received the YFV17D yellow fever vaccine.

This clonotype was detected only a few times. V usage is TRBV19 and J usage is TRBJ1-2, with 10 nucleotides matching TRBD1. The V gene end was trimmed by 10 bases and the J gene end by 8 bases; junction bases not matched to a gene: 10. Germline V gene sequence: CDR1 LNHDA, CDR2 SQIVND (reference sequence). The CDR3 has 13 amino acids. CDR3 sequence: CATDRGQAGGYTF. The CDR3 DNA reads TGTGCCACCGACAGGGGGCAAGCGGGAGGCTACACCTTC.

This clonotype was detected ten times or more. This chain connects TRBV12-3 or TRBV12-4 to TRBJ2-5; D uncertain. The V and J ends lost 6 bases and 3 bases respectively, with 8 bases between them. This CDR3 comprises 12 residues. CDR3 residues: CASSRIKETQYF. In DNA form, the CDR3 reads TGTGCCAGCAGCCGTATAAAAGAGACCCAGTACTTC.

This clonotype was counted only a few times. The V call is TRBV6-5, the J call TRBJ1-5, with TRBD1 matching over 7 bases. With V trimmed by 6 bases and J by 6 bases, 14 bases remained unmatched. This CDR3 is 16 amino acids long. CDR1 is MNHEY and CDR2 is SVGAGI in the germline V gene. The CDR3 DNA sequence: TGTGCCAGCAGCCCCTACGAGGGGGCGGTAGGTCAGCCCCAGCATTTT. Its protein is CASSPYEGAVGQPQHF.

The rearrangement links TRBV6-5 to TRBJ2-2; D ambiguous. The germline CDR1 and CDR2 sequences are MNHEY and SVGAGI. The germline V and J ends were trimmed by 6 bases and 4 bases, with 6 bases remaining between them. The length of the CDR3 is 12 residues. The CDR3 loop reads CASRPTTGELFF. The CDR3 bases are TGTGCCAGCAGACCAACCACCGGGGAGCTGTTTTTT.

The sample holds a few counts of this clonotype. V gene TRBV6-1 combines with J gene TRBJ2-3; 7 nucleotides match TRBD1. Germline V gives CDR1 MNHNS, CDR2 SASEGT. The CDR3 length is 13 residues. The J segment lost 2 bases and the V segment lost 7 bases, leaving 3 bases of the junction unmatched. DNA for the CDR3: TGTGCCAGCACCGGGACAGCCACAGATACGCAGTATTTT. Protein product: CASTGTATDTQYF.

J is TRBJ2-1 and V is TRBV11-2, with unresolved D. Trimming pared 1 base from V and 4 bases from J, leaving 8 bases between. The CDR3 extends over 14 amino acids. Per germline, CDR1 SGHAT and CDR2 FQNNGV. The CDR3 DNA follows: TGTGCCAGCAGCTTAGTCTCCTTATACAATGAGCAGTTCTTC. Translation: CASSLVSLYNEQFF.

This clonotype was recorded at least ten times. The chain is built from TRBV6-2 or TRBV6-3 and TRBJ2-2, with D hard to call. With 7 bases removed from V and 4 bases from J, the gap between germline ends came to 4 bases. CDR1 and CDR2 from the germline V gene are MNHEY and SVGEGT. The CDR3 is made up of 11 amino acids. The CDR3 here is CASTSTGELFF. The CDR3 nucleotides read TGTGCCAGCACCTCCACCGGGGAGCTGTTTTTT.

This clonotype was seen only a few times. The chain uses TRBV7-9 and TRBJ1-6; TRBD1 might be the D (5 bases). CDR3 length: 14 residues. Germline V lookup: CDR1 SEHNR, CDR2 FQNEAQ (reference sequence). Deletions cut 1 base from V and 8 bases from J, with 9 bases between. CDR3 in DNA: TGTGCCAGCAGCTTAGAGGACACGGATTCACCCCTCCACTTT. Translated: CASSLEDTDSPLHF.

This clonotype was picked up a small number of times. The chain is built from TRBV7-2 and TRBJ1-6; 7 bases map to TRBD1. The junction had 6 bases not matched to a gene; V was cut back by 1 base and J by 9 bases. This CDR3 spans 15 amino acids. The germline V gene has CDR1 SGHTA and CDR2 FQGNSA. CDR3 in DNA: TGTGCCAGCAGCTTAGGGAGACAGGGCGGTTCACCCCTCCACTTT. This sequence encodes CASSLGRQGGSPLHF.

This sequence joins TRBV7-2 and TRBJ2-7; D not resolved. The CDR3 totals 14 residues. CDR1 and CDR2 from the germline V gene are SGHTA and FQGNSA. The V gene lost 5 bases and the J gene lost 2 bases, with 13 bases spanning the gap. CDR3 nucleotide sequence: TGTGCCAGCAGCCCAAGCCCCCCGGCCTACGAGCAGTACGTC. The encoded protein is CASSPSPPAYEQYV.

This clonotype was recorded a few times. The rearrangement joins TRBV29-1 to TRBJ1-2; tentatively, D is TRBD1 (5 bases). V lost 1 base and J 4 bases, leaving 7 bases between the germline ends. The CDR3 consists of 12 residues. Per the germline V gene, CDR1 is SQVTM and CDR2 is ANQGSEA. The CDR3 sequence is CSVEGGLYGYTF. The CDR3 region has the DNA TGCAGCGTTGAAGGGGGACTCTATGGCTACACCTTC.

This clonotype was seen many times. The rearrangement joins TRBV7-2 to TRBJ2-2; D is perhaps TRBD2 (5 bases). The CDR3 sequence is 16 residues long. The germline V gene has CDR1 SGHTA and CDR2 FQGNSA. The V and J ends lost 1 base and 1 base respectively, with 10 bases between them. This chain's CDR3 is CASSLVSVRNTGELFF. Written as DNA, the CDR3 is TGTGCCAGCAGCTTAGTTAGCGTAAGGAACACCGGGGAGCTGTTTTTT.

This clonotype was counted at least ten times. This rearrangement joins TRBV12-3 or TRBV12-4 to TRBJ1-2; D is possibly TRBD1 (6 bases). Trimming took off 5 bases at V and 3 bases at J, with 16 bases between the two ends. The CDR3 extends over 15 amino acids. The CDR3 sequence: CASSPTGGEYYGYTF. In nucleotides, the CDR3 is TGTGCCAGCAGTCCCACGGGGGGCGAATACTATGGCTACACCTTC.

This clonotype showed up just a few times. This sequence joins TRBV20-1 and TRBJ1-2; D possibly corresponds to TRBD1 (5 bases). The CDR3 length is 15 residues. Germline V CDR1 and CDR2: DFQATT, SNEGSKA (reference sequence). Trimming removed 0 bases at V and 0 bases at J, with 11 bases between. The CDR3 nucleotides read TGCAGTGCTAGAGATGGGGCAGTTACTAACTATGGCTACACCTTC. Its translation is CSARDGAVTNYGYTF.

This clonotype was picked up many times. This chain uses TRBV5-6 with TRBJ2-3; D remains ambiguous. V was pared by 2 bases and J by 5 bases, with 15 bases between. Looked up from germline, CDR1 is SGHDT and CDR2 is YYEEEE. The CDR3 has 15 residues. CDR3: CASSLVKSPKDTQYF. CDR3 bases: TGTGCCAGCAGCTTAGTGAAGTCCCCGAAAGATACGCAGTATTTT. Based on the CDR3 plus reference TRBV5-6 and TRBJ2-3, the full variable domain is DAGVTQSPTHLIKTRGQQVTLRCSPKSGHDTVSWYQQALGQGPQFIFQYYEEEERQRGNFPDRFSGHQFPNYSSELNVNALLLGDSALYLCASSLVKSPKDTQYFGPGTRLTVL.

This clonotype has a handful of counts. The rearrangement uses TRBV6-1 and TRBJ2-1, with D perhaps assigned TRBD1 or TRBD2 (5 bases each). CDR3 length: 13 amino acids. Germline values: CDR1 MNHNS, CDR2 SASEGT. V was cut by 2 bases and J by 9 bases, with 11 bases left in between. CDR3 DNA sequence: TGTGCCAGCAGTGAAATTGGGGGTCCTGAGCAGTTCTTC. Translated, it gives CASSEIGGPEQFF.

This clonotype was detected many times. The chain has TRBV5-1 and TRBJ2-2; D remains ambiguous. Germline CDR1 SGHRS, CDR2 YFSETQ. Trimming removed 4 bases at V and 0 bases at J, with 13 bases between. The CDR3 has 16 residues. The CDR3 loop reads CASSPPRFANTGELFF. CDR3 bases: TGCGCCAGCAGCCCTCCCAGGTTCGCGAACACCGGGGAGCTGTTTTTT.

This chain uses TRBV28 with TRBJ1-2; D not resolved. Trimming took off 5 bases at V and 4 bases at J, with 11 bases between the two ends. Germline V gene sequence: CDR1 MDHEN, CDR2 SYDVKM. CDR3 length equals 13 residues. The CDR3 bases are TGTGCCAGCAGTCCCAATACTTTCTATGGCTACACCTTC. Amino acid sequence: CASSPNTFYGYTF.

The gene calls are TRBV3-1 and TRBJ2-2; D unclear. V was pared by 4 bases and J by 5 bases, with 11 bases between. The CDR3 totals 14 residues. From germline, CDR1 is LGHDT and CDR2 YNNKEL (reference sequence). The CDR3 is CASSPPAQTGELFF. CDR3 sequence (DNA): TGTGCCAGCAGCCCCCCAGCCCAGACCGGGGAGCTGTTTTTT. The whole variable domain, filled in from reference TRBV3-1 and TRBJ2-2, reads DTAVSQTPKYLVTQMGNDKSIKCEQNLGHDTMYWYKQDSKKFLKIMFSYNNKELIINETVPNRFSPKSPDKAHLNLHINSLELGDSAVYFCASSPPAQTGELFFGEGSRLTVL.

The chain combines TRBV15 with TRBJ1-6; 9 nucleotides agree with TRBD1. Germline V gives CDR1 LNHNV, CDR2 YYDKDF (reference sequence). V dropped 4 bases and J dropped 6; count of bases not matched to a gene: 4. The CDR3 extends over 15 amino acids. CDR3 DNA sequence: TGTGCCACCAGCAAAACAGGGGGCCTTAATTCACCCCTCCACTTT. This sequence encodes CATSKTGGLNSPLHF.

Many counts were recorded for this clonotype. At one of its ends the junction is not consistent with the germline gene, which may arise from a read error. The CDR3 coding sequence is TGTGCCAGCAGCGTAGCCCCCGGACTAGCCGGTGAGCTGTTTTTT. As protein: CASSVAPGLAGELFF. The rearrangement uses TRBV9 and TRBJ2-2, with 8 bases matching TRBD2. Germline V gives CDR1 SGDLS, CDR2 YYNGEE. This CDR3 spans 15 amino acids. The full variable domain, completed using reference TRBV9 and TRBJ2-2, is DSGVTQTPKHLITATGQRVTLRCSPRSGDLSVYWYQQSLDQGLQFLIQYYNGEERAKGNILERFSAQQFPDLHSELNLSSLELGDSALYFCASSVAPGLAGELFFGEGSRLTVL.

This clonotype was found many times. This chain connects TRBV5-1 to TRBJ2-3, with 15 bases aligning to TRBD2. Per the germline V gene, CDR1 is SGHRS and CDR2 is YFSETQ. V gave up 3 bases and J gave up 6 bases; unmatched junction bases: 2. CDR3 length: 15 amino acids. The CDR3 DNA sequence: TGCGCCAGCAGCTCGGGGACTAGCGGGGGGGATACGCAGTATTTT. Its translation is CASSSGTSGGDTQYF. Full variable domain (rest looked up from reference TRBV5-1 and TRBJ2-3): KAGVTQTPRYLIKTRGQQVTLSCSPISGHRSVSWYQQTPGQGLQFLFEYFSETQRNKGNFPGRFSGRQFSNSRSEMNVSTLELGDSALYLCASSSGTSGGDTQYFGPGTRLTVL.

This clonotype was recorded a few times. This chain joins TRBV15 and TRBJ2-3, with 7 bases matching TRBD2. The germline V gene has CDR1 LNHNV and CDR2 YYDKDF (reference sequence). This CDR3 region has 15 residues. Germline trimming cut 0 bases from V and 0 bases from J; bases unmatched to any gene: 0. The CDR3 region has the DNA TGTGCCACCAGCAGAGAGGGGGGGAGCACAGATACGCAGTATTTT. Translated: CATSREGGSTDTQYF.

This clonotype was recorded many times. V and J are TRBV20-1 and TRBJ2-2, with D perhaps TRBD1 or TRBD2 (7 bases each). Germline V gives CDR1 DFQATT, CDR2 SNEGSKA (reference sequence). The V end was cut by 6 bases, the J end by 12 bases, with 14 bases between. This CDR3 is built from 11 residues. Written as DNA, the CDR3 is TGCAGTGCCTCAGGGGGGGGGAAGCTGTTTTTT. It specifies CSASGGGKLFF.